These T cell receptor beta chains were read from a single sample in a study of CD8 T cells in ankylosing spondylitis. TCRdb re-analysed the 5' RACE reads in MiXCR, keeping a single row per CDR3 protein. Here the sample spans a few hundred thousand distinct CDR3 sequences, under 25% being singletons. The sequenced material came from blood, either unsorted or a sorted T cell fraction (not recorded which). The receptors derive from a male donor with ankylosing spondylitis. Both conserved end residues are part of each CDR3. A D gene is named only where the DNA matches it firmly. Clone sizes are given selectively: once, few, many, or a class where the clone is expanded.

abundance: few; j_gene: TRBJ2-2; d_gene: -; v_gene: TRBV6-1; CDR3nt: TGTGCCAGCAGTGAAGCGATCGGGGAGCTGTTTTTT; CDR3aa: CASSEAIGELFF
abundance: many; j_gene: TRBJ2-1; d_gene: -; v_gene: TRBV20-1; CDR3nt: TGCAGTGCTAGAGTTTTAGGAGTTCGCGGGGTCAGCTCCTACAATGAGCAGTTCTTC; CDR3aa: CSARVLGVRGVSSYNEQFF
abundance: -; j_gene: TRBJ2-1; d_gene: TRBD1; v_gene: TRBV5-1; CDR3nt: TGCGCCAGCAGCTCCGGACAGGTCCGCGATGAGCAGTTCTTC; CDR3aa: CASSSGQVRDEQFF
abundance: few; j_gene: TRBJ2-7; d_gene: -; v_gene: TRBV19; CDR3nt: TGTGCCAGTAGTATAGCGGAAGGTACGGAGGAGCAGTACTTC; CDR3aa: CASSIAEGTEEQYF
abundance: -; j_gene: TRBJ2-1; d_gene: TRBD2; v_gene: TRBV5-4; CDR3nt: TGTGCCAGCAGCTTGGTAGCGGGGGAGCCCGAGCAGTTCTTC; CDR3aa: CASSLVAGEPEQFF
abundance: many; j_gene: TRBJ1-2; d_gene: TRBD1; v_gene: TRBV20-1; CDR3nt: TGCAGTGCTTTTACCGGGACAGGGGGCATTGGCTACACCTTC; CDR3aa: CSAFTGTGGIGYTF
abundance: -; j_gene: TRBJ2-7; d_gene: TRBD1; v_gene: TRBV5-1; CDR3nt: TGCGCCAGCAGCACAGGGGACGGATCCTCCTACGAGCAGTACTTC; CDR3aa: CASSTGDGSSYEQYF
abundance: -; j_gene: TRBJ2-2; d_gene: TRBD1; v_gene: TRBV14; CDR3nt: TGTGCCAGCACCTTTCGAGGACAGGGGGAAACCGGGGAGCTGTTTTTT; CDR3aa: CASTFRGQGETGELFF
abundance: few; j_gene: TRBJ1-3; d_gene: -; v_gene: TRBV11-3; CDR3nt: TGTGCCAGCAGCCAGGTTAGGGACCGCTCTGGAAACACCATATATTTT; CDR3aa: CASSQVRDRSGNTIYF
abundance: -; j_gene: TRBJ1-5; d_gene: -; v_gene: TRBV20-1; CDR3nt: TGCAGTGCTAGCAGGGTGAATCAGCCCCAGCATTTT; CDR3aa: CSASRVNQPQHF
abundance: -; j_gene: TRBJ2-5; d_gene: -; v_gene: TRBV28; CDR3nt: TGTGCCAGCAGATTCGACGTTGAGACCCAGTACTTC; CDR3aa: CASRFDVETQYF
abundance: few; j_gene: TRBJ2-1; d_gene: -; v_gene: TRBV29-1; CDR3nt: TGCAGCGTTTGGTGGCGGAACAAGAATGAGCAGTTCTTC; CDR3aa: CSVWWRNKNEQFF
abundance: -; j_gene: TRBJ2-7; d_gene: TRBD1; v_gene: TRBV19; CDR3nt: TGTGCCAGTAGTCTGGGACAGCGTGCCTACGAGCAGTACTTC; CDR3aa: CASSLGQRAYEQYF
abundance: many; j_gene: TRBJ2-2; d_gene: -; v_gene: TRBV9; CDR3nt: TGTGCCAGCAGCGTAGCGGGCGGTGGCGGGGAGCTGTTTTTT; CDR3aa: CASSVAGGGGELFF
abundance: -; j_gene: TRBJ1-5; d_gene: TRBD1; v_gene: TRBV12-3/TRBV12-4; CDR3nt: TGTGCCAGCAGCTCCGGGACAGGGCTGATGCAGCCCCAGCATTTT; CDR3aa: CASSSGTGLMQPQHF
abundance: few; j_gene: TRBJ2-3; d_gene: -; v_gene: TRBV5-1; CDR3nt: TGCGCCAGCAGCCTAGAATGGAGGACAGATACGCAGTATTTT; CDR3aa: CASSLEWRTDTQYF
abundance: few; j_gene: TRBJ1-1; d_gene: -; v_gene: TRBV12-3/TRBV12-4; CDR3nt: TGTGCCAGCAGTCCCAGAGCTTTGAACACTGAAGCTTTCTTT; CDR3aa: CASSPRALNTEAFF
abundance: -; j_gene: TRBJ2-7; d_gene: -; v_gene: TRBV12-3/TRBV12-4; CDR3nt: TGTGCCAGCAGTTTGGGCGGGATTTTCTACGAGCAGTACTTC; CDR3aa: CASSLGGIFYEQYF
abundance: few; j_gene: TRBJ2-3; d_gene: -; v_gene: TRBV20-1; CDR3nt: TGCAGTGCTCAGGAAGGGCCGTCAGATACGCAGTATTTT; CDR3aa: CSAQEGPSDTQYF
abundance: few; j_gene: TRBJ2-5; d_gene: -; v_gene: TRBV18; CDR3nt: TGTGCCAGCTCACCTGAGGGCGGCGGGACCCAAGAGACCCAGTACTTC; CDR3aa: CASSPEGGGTQETQYF
abundance: -; j_gene: TRBJ2-5; d_gene: TRBD2; v_gene: TRBV6-4; CDR3nt: TGTGCCAGCAGTGAGTTAGCGGGAGCGGAAGAGACCCAGTACTTC; CDR3aa: CASSELAGAEETQYF
abundance: many; j_gene: TRBJ2-7; d_gene: TRBD2; v_gene: TRBV18; CDR3nt: TGTGCCAGCTCACCGGGACTAGCGGGGTTCTACGAGCAGTACTTC; CDR3aa: CASSPGLAGFYEQYF
abundance: few; j_gene: TRBJ2-1; d_gene: TRBD2; v_gene: TRBV29-1; CDR3nt: TGCAGCGCCTCGCCGGGACTAGCGGGAGGCGATGAGCAGTTCTTC; CDR3aa: CSASPGLAGGDEQFF
abundance: many; j_gene: TRBJ2-3; d_gene: -; v_gene: TRBV29-1; CDR3nt: TGCAGCGTTGAAGCTCCGGCCACAGATACGCAGTATTTT; CDR3aa: CSVEAPATDTQYF
abundance: many; j_gene: TRBJ2-5; d_gene: TRBD1; v_gene: TRBV5-1; CDR3nt: TGCGCCAGCAGCTTGGGACAGGGTACGCAGACCCAGTACTTC; CDR3aa: CASSLGQGTQTQYF
abundance: -; j_gene: TRBJ1-4; d_gene: -; v_gene: TRBV7-9; CDR3nt: TGTGCCAGCAGCCCCGGACAGCTCAATGAAAAACTGTTTTTT; CDR3aa: CASSPGQLNEKLFF
abundance: many; j_gene: TRBJ2-1; d_gene: -; v_gene: TRBV5-1; CDR3nt: TGCGCCAGCAGCTCACCCCCTTCGAGGAGCTCCTACAATGAGCAGTTCTTC; CDR3aa: CASSSPPSRSSYNEQFF
abundance: -; j_gene: TRBJ2-7; d_gene: TRBD2; v_gene: TRBV7-2; CDR3nt: TGTGCCAGCAGCTTAGGGGCTAGCGGGAAATTTAAGTACGAGCAGTACTTC; CDR3aa: CASSLGASGKFKYEQYF
abundance: few; j_gene: TRBJ2-1; d_gene: -; v_gene: TRBV5-1; CDR3nt: TGCGCCAGCAGCTTGGCCGTGGGCGAGGAGCAGTTCTTC; CDR3aa: CASSLAVGEEQFF
abundance: many; j_gene: TRBJ2-1; d_gene: -; v_gene: TRBV10-1; CDR3nt: TGCGCCAGCAGTGAGTCGGGCAGGGGGGTGGATGAGCAGTTCTTC; CDR3aa: CASSESGRGVDEQFF
abundance: -; j_gene: TRBJ2-7; d_gene: -; v_gene: TRBV20-1; CDR3nt: TGCAGTGCTAGAGATGGGGGTTACCCCTACGAGCAGTACTTC; CDR3aa: CSARDGGYPYEQYF
abundance: few; j_gene: TRBJ1-5; d_gene: -; v_gene: TRBV5-8; CDR3nt: TGTGCCAGCACCTTAGGAGGGGGAATCAATCAGCCCCAGCATTTT; CDR3aa: CASTLGGGINQPQHF
abundance: few; j_gene: TRBJ2-5; d_gene: TRBD2; v_gene: TRBV12-3/TRBV12-4; CDR3nt: TGTGCCAGCAGGCTTAGCGGGAGGACTCAAGAGACCCAGTACTTC; CDR3aa: CASRLSGRTQETQYF
abundance: -; j_gene: TRBJ1-5; d_gene: -; v_gene: TRBV15; CDR3nt: TGTGCCACCAGCACCGCCAACACGGATCAGCCCCAGCATTTT; CDR3aa: CATSTANTDQPQHF
abundance: -; j_gene: TRBJ2-1; d_gene: TRBD2; v_gene: TRBV4-2; CDR3nt: TGTGCCAGCAGCCAAATAGCGGGAGAGGTTATCGATGAGCAGTTCTTC; CDR3aa: CASSQIAGEVIDEQFF
abundance: few; j_gene: TRBJ2-2; d_gene: -; v_gene: TRBV27; CDR3nt: TGTGCCAGCAGTTTATCCGGGAGAGTAACCGGGGAGCTGTTTTTT; CDR3aa: CASSLSGRVTGELFF
abundance: many; j_gene: TRBJ2-3; d_gene: -; v_gene: TRBV5-1; CDR3nt: TGCGCCAGCAGCTTGGTTCTGGACCGCACAGATACGCAGTATTTT; CDR3aa: CASSLVLDRTDTQYF
abundance: few; j_gene: TRBJ1-2; d_gene: TRBD1; v_gene: TRBV20-1; CDR3nt: TGCAGTGCTAACCGGGGACAGGGGAGAAACTATGGCTACACCTTC; CDR3aa: CSANRGQGRNYGYTF
abundance: -; j_gene: TRBJ2-1; d_gene: TRBD2; v_gene: TRBV11-2; CDR3nt: TGTGCCAGCAGCTTAGGGCTAGCGGAGAATGAGCAGTTCTTC; CDR3aa: CASSLGLAENEQFF
abundance: few; j_gene: TRBJ2-1; d_gene: -; v_gene: TRBV4-1; CDR3nt: TGCGCCAGCAGCCACCGGACACTGAGCTCCTACAATGAGCAGTTCTTC; CDR3aa: CASSHRTLSSYNEQFF
abundance: few; j_gene: TRBJ2-1; d_gene: TRBD2; v_gene: TRBV12-3/TRBV12-4; CDR3nt: TGTGCCAGCAGTAAAAGCGGGAGGCCCCACAATGAGCAGTTCTTC; CDR3aa: CASSKSGRPHNEQFF
abundance: -; j_gene: TRBJ1-3; d_gene: -; v_gene: TRBV5-1; CDR3nt: TGCGCCAGCAGCTCCTCGCCGGGACACCTCTTCTCTGGAAACACCATATATTTT; CDR3aa: CASSSSPGHLFSGNTIYF
abundance: -; j_gene: TRBJ2-7; d_gene: TRBD2; v_gene: TRBV20-1; CDR3nt: TGCAGTGCTAGCTTACTAGCGGGAGGTTTGTCTTTCAGCAACGAGCAGTACTTC; CDR3aa: CSASLLAGGLSFSNEQYF
abundance: -; j_gene: TRBJ2-4; d_gene: -; v_gene: TRBV28; CDR3nt: TGTGCCAGCAGCTACCGGGGCCCAGCCATTCAGTACTTC; CDR3aa: CASSYRGPAIQYF
abundance: few; j_gene: TRBJ1-1; d_gene: -; v_gene: TRBV9; CDR3nt: TGTGCCAGCAGCGTCGCCGAGGGACCACCGGAGAATGAAGCTTTCTTT; CDR3aa: CASSVAEGPPENEAFF
abundance: few; j_gene: TRBJ2-5; d_gene: -; v_gene: TRBV12-3/TRBV12-4; CDR3nt: TGTGCCAGCAGTTCCCGGGGTATGGGGGAGACCCAGTACTTC; CDR3aa: CASSSRGMGETQYF
abundance: -; j_gene: TRBJ1-2; d_gene: TRBD1; v_gene: TRBV14; CDR3nt: TGTGCCAGCAGACCCCAGGGGGTGAGAGAGGATGGCTACACCTTC; CDR3aa: CASRPQGVREDGYTF
abundance: few; j_gene: TRBJ1-6; d_gene: TRBD1; v_gene: TRBV7-8; CDR3nt: TGTGCCAGCAGCTTAGTGTTTGGACAGGCAAATTCACCCCTCCACTTT; CDR3aa: CASSLVFGQANSPLHF
abundance: -; j_gene: TRBJ1-5; d_gene: -; v_gene: TRBV7-9; CDR3nt: TGTGCCAGCAGCTTAGAGTCTGCCGGGGGGCCCCAGCATTTT; CDR3aa: CASSLESAGGPQHF
abundance: -; j_gene: TRBJ1-5; d_gene: TRBD1; v_gene: TRBV7-6; CDR3nt: TGTGCCAGCAGCTTAGGGACAGGCGGACTTCTGTTCAATCAGCCCCAGCATTTT; CDR3aa: CASSLGTGGLLFNQPQHF
abundance: -; j_gene: TRBJ2-1; d_gene: TRBD2; v_gene: TRBV10-3; CDR3nt: TGTGCCATCAGTGGACTGGCGGGAGGGTCCTACAATGAGCAGTTCTTC; CDR3aa: CAISGLAGGSYNEQFF
abundance: -; j_gene: TRBJ2-2; d_gene: -; v_gene: TRBV4-1; CDR3nt: TGCGCCAGCAGCCAAGGGGCGGACACCGGGGAGCTGTTTTTT; CDR3aa: CASSQGADTGELFF
abundance: -; j_gene: TRBJ1-4; d_gene: TRBD1; v_gene: TRBV7-9; CDR3nt: TGTGCCAGCAGCTCGTACGGGACAGGGGGAGTGGAAAAACTGTTTTTT; CDR3aa: CASSSYGTGGVEKLFF
abundance: -; j_gene: TRBJ2-2; d_gene: TRBD1; v_gene: TRBV7-2; CDR3nt: TGTGCCAGCAGCCGACAGGGGCCGGGCGGGGAGCTGTTTTTT; CDR3aa: CASSRQGPGGELFF
abundance: few; j_gene: TRBJ2-7; d_gene: -; v_gene: TRBV27; CDR3nt: TGTGCCAGCAGGACGACTATTTTGGGTTACGAGCAGTACTTC; CDR3aa: CASRTTILGYEQYF
abundance: -; j_gene: TRBJ2-1; d_gene: TRBD2; v_gene: TRBV20-1; CDR3nt: TGCAGTGCTAGGGTCCCGGCGGGAGGATCCTACAATGAGCAGTTCTTC; CDR3aa: CSARVPAGGSYNEQFF
abundance: -; j_gene: TRBJ2-7; d_gene: TRBD1; v_gene: TRBV7-2; CDR3nt: TGTGCCAGCAGCTACTCGGGACAGGGGAACGAGCAGTACTTC; CDR3aa: CASSYSGQGNEQYF
abundance: few; j_gene: TRBJ2-7; d_gene: -; v_gene: TRBV27; CDR3nt: TGTGCCAGCAGTTTCTTGAGCTCCTACGAGCAGTACTTC; CDR3aa: CASSFLSSYEQYF
abundance: many; j_gene: TRBJ1-1; d_gene: TRBD1; v_gene: TRBV18; CDR3nt: TGTGCCAGCTCACCATCGGGACAGGGAGGGGCCACTGAAGCTTTCTTT; CDR3aa: CASSPSGQGGATEAFF
abundance: few; j_gene: TRBJ1-1; d_gene: TRBD1; v_gene: TRBV27; CDR3nt: TGTGCCAGCAGTTTAGGAACAGGGGGCGGGGAAGCTTTCTTT; CDR3aa: CASSLGTGGGEAFF